The 30 T cell receptor beta chains given below trace back to one sample, sequenced in a study of cytomegalovirus exposure and HLA in healthy donors. The study ran its PCR with 60 Vbeta and 13 Jbeta primers. Repertoires were generated with immunoSEQ multiplex PCR, while TCRdb's copy carries only in-frame clones and drops some. The sample has some 91,000 clones, around 77% seen once. The sequencing sample was made of PBMCs. Receptors originate from a man between 35 and 55 years old in good health and CMV-seronegative.

The V call is TRBV6-4, the J call TRBJ2-3; 14 positions agree with TRBD2. The J segment lost 4 bases and the V segment lost 4 bases, leaving 13 bases of the junction unmatched. This CDR3 has 19 residues. Germline assignment: CDR1 MRHNA and CDR2 SNTAGT. CDR3 nucleotides: TGTGCCAGCAGTGTTGGAGGACTAGCGGGGGGCTACGGGCCAGATACGCAGTATTTT. Protein sequence: CASSVGGLAGGYGPDTQYF.

J is TRBJ2-5 and V is TRBV7-9, with 8 bases aligning to TRBD2. V trimming: 5 bases; J trimming: 5 bases; junction bases outside the gene matches: 10. CDR1 is SEHNR and CDR2 is FQNEAQ in the germline V gene (reference sequence). CDR3 length equals 15 residues. CDR3 in DNA: TGTGCCAGCAGCGCGAGCCGGGGGGGGGCGGAGACCCAGTACTTC. Translation: CASSASRGGAETQYF.

V usage is TRBV25-1 and J usage is TRBJ2-7, with D perhaps TRBD2 (5 bases). Deletions cut 3 bases from V and 0 bases from J, with 12 bases between. The CDR3 length is 15 residues. Germline-derived CDR1 and CDR2 are MGHDK and SYGVNS. This CDR3 reads CASSDFATSSYEQYF. The CDR3 region has the DNA TGTGCCAGCAGTGATTTCGCAACTAGCTCCTACGAGCAGTACTTC.

The rearrangement joins TRBV19 to TRBJ2-1; 8 nucleotides align to TRBD1. The CDR3 runs to 15 residues. The trim removed 3 bases at V and 5 bases at J, leaving 6 bases unmatched. Germline V gene sequence: CDR1 LNHDA, CDR2 SQIVND (reference sequence). CDR3 region: CASSMGGQGDNEQFF. CDR3 coding DNA: TGTGCCAGTAGTATGGGAGGACAGGGCGACAATGAGCAGTTCTTC.

V usage is TRBV15 and J usage is TRBJ1-2, with D hard to call. V lost 0 bases to trimming and J lost 3 bases, with 11 bases between them. Germline CDR1 is LNHNV and CDR2 is YYDKDF (reference sequence). This CDR3 is 15 amino acids long. CDR3 DNA sequence: TGTGCCACCAGCAGAGATCATTCGGGAGACTATGGCTACACCTTC. Translating gives CATSRDHSGDYGYTF. The full variable domain, rest sourced from reference TRBV15 and TRBJ1-2, is DAMVIQNPRYQVTQFGKPVTLSCSQTLNHNVMYWYQQKSSQAPKLLFHYYDKDFNNEADTPDNFQSRRPNTSFCFLDIRSPGLGDTAMYLCATSRDHSGDYGYTFGSGTRLTVV.

This chain uses TRBV6-5 with TRBJ2-5; tentative D call: TRBD1 (6 bases). The end of the DNA aligns better with TRBJ2-7, so the J call may be wrong. The CDR3 totals 15 residues. Germline values: CDR1 MNHEY, CDR2 SVGAGI. Written as DNA, the CDR3 is TGTGCCAGCAGGAACTCCTGGGACACAACCTACGAGCAGTACTTC. Its translation is CASRNSWDTTYEQYF.

The chain combines TRBV11-2 with TRBJ2-3, with D possibly matching TRBD2 (6 bases). The CDR3 extends over 17 amino acids. Trimming cost V 4 bases and J 0 bases, with 17 bases left between them. Germline V gene data show CDR1 as SGHAT and CDR2 as FQNNGV. The CDR3 region is CASSSLLYGGSTDTQYF. The DNA for the CDR3 is TGTGCCAGCAGCTCCCTCTTATACGGGGGTAGCACAGATACGCAGTATTTT.

The rearrangement joins TRBV28 to TRBJ2-7; D might be TRBD2 (6 bases). Trimming removed 3 bases at V and 2 bases at J, with 11 bases between. The V gene's germline CDR1 is MDHEN and CDR2 SYDVKM. This CDR3 region has 14 residues. The CDR3, as DNA: TGTGCCAGCAGTTTGCCCAGGGAGGCCTACGAGCAGTACTTC. It yields the protein CASSLPREAYEQYF.

The rearrangement links TRBV5-1 to TRBJ2-1, with 11 bases matching TRBD1. The CDR3 has 17 residues. With V trimmed by 0 bases and J by 6 bases, 8 bases remained unmatched. Germline V gene data show CDR1 as SGHRS and CDR2 as YFSETQ. This chain's CDR3 is CASSLGMGQGDSNEQFF. The DNA for the CDR3 is TGCGCCAGCAGCTTGGGGATGGGACAGGGGGACTCCAATGAGCAGTTCTTC. Filled out from reference TRBV5-1 and TRBJ2-1, the complete variable domain reads KAGVTQTPRYLIKTRGQQVTLSCSPISGHRSVSWYQQTPGQGLQFLFEYFSETQRNKGNFPGRFSGRQFSNSRSEMNVSTLELGDSALYLCASSLGMGQGDSNEQFFGPGTRLTVL.

The rearrangement uses TRBV9 and TRBJ1-4, with a weak D call TRBD1 (5 bases). The CDR3 extends over 14 amino acids. With 4 bases removed from V and 11 bases from J, the gap between germline ends came to 18 bases. The germline CDR1 and CDR2 sequences are SGDLS and YYNGEE. The CDR3 DNA sequence: TGTGCCAGCAGCCTGGGAGGGACCACGGGGAAACTGTTTTTT. Protein sequence: CASSLGGTTGKLFF.

The V and J genes are TRBV5-1 and TRBJ1-2; 7 nucleotides align to TRBD1. CDR3 size: 16 residues. Germline-derived CDR1 and CDR2 are SGHRS and YFSETQ. With 5 bases clipped from V and 4 bases from J, the junction kept 14 bases outside the gene matches. CDR3 nucleotide sequence: TGCGCCAGCAGTTGGAACCCCGGGGACAGTGGCTATGGCTACACCTTC. Amino acid sequence: CASSWNPGDSGYGYTF.

This chain links TRBV2 with TRBJ2-1, with D hard to call. CDR3 length: 12 residues. The germline V gene encodes CDR1 SNHLY and CDR2 FYNNEI. Trimming removed 7 bases at V and 7 bases at J, with 11 bases between. CDR3 sequence reads: CASTPVRNEQFF. The CDR3 coding sequence is TGTGCCAGCACTCCGGTCAGGAATGAGCAGTTCTTC.

The CDR3 protein is CASSLALAGVGSTEAFF. The CDR3 DNA sequence: TGCGCCAGCAGCTTGGCCTTGGCAGGGGTTGGGAGTACTGAAGCTTTCTTT. This chain links TRBV5-1 with TRBJ1-1; D may be TRBD1 (6 bases). Trimming stripped 0 bases from V and 5 bases from J, with 20 bases between. The CDR3 totals 17 residues. Germline assignment: CDR1 SGHRS and CDR2 YFSETQ.

The V gene is TRBV21-1, the J gene TRBJ2-1; whether TRBD1, the table's D call, matches the DNA was not checked. TRBV21-1 is labeled a pseudogene. The CDR3 is 17 residues long. DNA for the CDR3: TGTGCCAGCAGCAGCTACAGGGGCCTCATCATTTACAATGAGCAGTTCTTC. Encoded protein: CASSSYRGLIIYNEQFF.

The rearrangement links TRBV7-6 to TRBJ1-1; D is unresolved. Trimming removed 1 base from V and 0 bases from J, with 3 bases in between. CDR1 and CDR2 (germline): SGHVS, FNYEAQ. CDR3 length: 13 residues. The CDR3 nucleotides read TGTGCCAGCAGCTTAGATATGAACACTGAAGCTTTCTTT. Translated, it gives CASSLDMNTEAFF. Variable domain in full (rest from reference TRBV7-6 and TRBJ1-1): GAGVSQSPRYKVTKRGQDVALRCDPISGHVSLYWYRQALGQGPEFLTYFNYEAQQDKSGLPNDRFSAERPEGSISTLTIQRTEQRDSAMYRCASSLDMNTEAFFGQGTRLTVV.

The rearrangement links TRBV19 to TRBJ1-4, with a tentative D call TRBD1 (6 bases). Germline CDR1 LNHDA, CDR2 SQIVND (reference sequence). The CDR3 runs 16 residues. With 2 bases removed from V and 4 bases from J, the gap between germline ends came to 14 bases. The DNA of the CDR3 is TGTGCCAGTAGTATAAGCGGGACAAAACTTAATGAAAAACTGTTTTTT. This codes for CASSISGTKLNEKLFF.

The chain links TRBV11-2 to TRBJ2-1; D perhaps matches TRBD1 (6 bases). Germline V gene data show CDR1 as SGHAT and CDR2 as FQNNGV. The CDR3 has 14 residues. Trimming took off 5 bases at V and 2 bases at J, with 10 bases between the two ends. CDR3 sequence: CASSRGQPYNEQFF. In nucleotides, the CDR3 is TGTGCCAGCAGCCGTGGACAGCCCTACAATGAGCAGTTCTTC.

The chain carries TRBV18 and TRBJ2-3; 13 positions match TRBD2. CDR3 length equals 15 residues. The junction had 5 bases not matched to a gene; V was cut back by 6 bases and J by 5 bases. Germline CDR1 KGHSH, CDR2 LQKENI. The DNA of the CDR3 is TGTGCCAGCTCTACCGGGACTAGCGGGAAAGATACGCAGTATTTT. Protein sequence: CASSTGTSGKDTQYF.

The chain recombines TRBV6-5 with TRBJ2-2, with 7 bases identical to TRBD1. Germline V lookup: CDR1 MNHEY, CDR2 SVGAGI. V gave up 5 bases and J gave up 1 base; unmatched junction bases: 4. This CDR3 is 15 amino acids long. CDR3 bases: TGTGCCAGCAGTCCCGGGACAGTGAACACCGGGGAGCTGTTTTTT. It codes for CASSPGTVNTGELFF.

The chain carries TRBV5-4 and TRBJ1-1; D is undetermined. Germline lookup yields CDR1 SGHNT and CDR2 YYREEE (reference sequence). The germline V and J ends were trimmed by 2 bases and 3 bases, with 8 bases remaining between them. The CDR3 has 13 residues. CDR3: CASSLNIYTEAFF. The DNA of the CDR3 is TGTGCCAGCAGCTTAAATATCTACACTGAAGCTTTCTTT.

CDR3 DNA: TGTGCCAGTAGTGCCCTGGCAGGGTATTCACCCCTCCACTTT. It translates to CASSALAGYSPLHF. The J gene is TRBJ1-6, the V gene TRBV19; D perhaps matches TRBD1 (5 bases). Germline values: CDR1 LNHDA, CDR2 SQIVND (reference sequence). Trimming took 5 bases from V and 8 from J, leaving 13 bases between them. The CDR3 length is 14 residues.

This CDR3 reads CASSFRGGSNTEAFF. The DNA for the CDR3 is TGCGCCAGCAGCTTCCGAGGGGGTAGTAACACTGAAGCTTTCTTT. V and J are TRBV5-1 and TRBJ1-1, with D perhaps TRBD1 (6 bases). Germline V gene lookup returns CDR1 SGHRS and CDR2 YFSETQ. V dropped 2 bases and J dropped 2 bases, with 13 bases sitting between them. This CDR3 has 15 amino acids.

This chain uses TRBV29-1 with TRBJ2-2, with D maybe TRBD1 (7 bases). Germline CDR1 is SQVTM and CDR2 is ANQGSEA. V dropped 3 bases and J dropped 1 base, with 15 bases sitting between them. There are 16 residues in the CDR3. The CDR3 DNA sequence: TGCAGCGTTGACTTCAGGGGGGACGAGAACACCGGGGAGCTGTTTTTT. It codes for CSVDFRGDENTGELFF.

The chain links TRBV6-5 to TRBJ1-2; 7 nucleotides align to TRBD1. This CDR3 has 14 amino acids. Trimming removed 6 bases from V and 0 bases from J; junction bases left unmatched: 4. The germline V gene has CDR1 MNHEY and CDR2 SVGAGI. In DNA form, the CDR3 reads TGTGCCAGCAGCCGGACAGGAGCTAACTATGGCTACACCTTC. Translating gives CASSRTGANYGYTF.

This clone was seen a handful of times. V is TRBV28 and J is TRBJ1-5; D unclear. Looked up from germline, CDR1 is MDHEN and CDR2 is SYDVKM. This CDR3 has 16 amino acids. The V and J ends lost 3 bases and 2 bases respectively, with 14 bases between them. The CDR3 is CASSFTGRLGNQPQHF. Here the CDR3 DNA reads TGTGCCAGCAGTTTTACCGGGAGACTTGGCAATCAGCCCCAGCATTTT.

This clone came up a few times. The chain has TRBV5-1 and TRBJ2-2; 11 positions match TRBD1. Germline values: CDR1 SGHRS, CDR2 YFSETQ. The CDR3 consists of 18 residues. V lost 3 bases to trimming and J lost 10 bases; unmatched junction nucleotides: 17. DNA for the CDR3: TGCGCCAGCAGCTCGAACGTGGGACAGGGGGTTCGAGGTATGGAGCTGTTTTTT. Protein: CASSSNVGQGVRGMELFF.

The gene calls are TRBV4-2 and TRBJ2-2; TRBD1 might be the D (6 bases). The CDR3 length is 14 residues. CDR1 and CDR2 from the germline V gene are LGHNA and YNFKEQ. V was clipped by 3 bases and J by 7 bases, with 12 bases between them. The CDR3 bases are TGTGCCAGCAGCCAGACGCGCAGGGGCGGGGAGCTGTTTTTT. Its protein is CASSQTRRGGELFF.

This clone has a handful of counts. The CDR3 nucleotides are TGTGCCATCAGTACCGGGACAGCTTCCCCCGAGCAGTACTTC. Encoded protein: CAISTGTASPEQYF. J is TRBJ2-7 and V is TRBV10-3; 7 bases are a match to TRBD1. The CDR3 is 14 amino acids. V gave up 5 bases and J gave up 6 bases; unmatched junction bases: 10. Germline loops: CDR1 ENHRY, CDR2 SYGVKD.

The J gene is TRBJ2-7, the V gene TRBV27; D is uncertain. V gave up 5 bases and J gave up 1 base, with 6 bases separating them. Germline CDR1 reads MNHEY; CDR2 reads SMNVEV (reference sequence). The CDR3 has 12 residues. The CDR3 nucleotides read TGTGCCAGCAGTCCTAGTTCCTACGAGCAGTACTTC. Translated: CASSPSSYEQYF.

The chain has TRBV2 and TRBJ2-5; TRBD2 matches at 8 bases. With V trimmed by 0 bases and J by 2 bases, 2 bases remained unmatched. The CDR3 has 15 residues. Germline lookup yields CDR1 SNHLY and CDR2 FYNNEI. The CDR3 nucleotides are TGTGCCAGCAGTGAAGCTACTAGCGGACAAGAGACCCAGTACTTC. This translates into CASSEATSGQETQYF.